This entry features one T cell receptor (beta chain) sequence. This entry is derived from a study of patients and donors after allogeneic stem cell transplantation. TCRdb reanalysed the RT-PCR reads using MiXCR and keeps one entry per CDR3 protein. The sample includes about a million distinct CDR3 sequences, more than 15% of them seen just once. Germline V gene sequence: CDR1 SGHRS, CDR2 YFSETQ. This CDR3 comprises 13 residues. V was clipped by 1 base and J by 11 bases, with 15 bases between them. Sequenced sample: blood, either unsorted or a sorted T cell fraction (not recorded which). This TCR was recovered from a human donor who was either an allogeneic HSCT recipient or a stem cell or donor lymphocyte infusion donor (not recorded which). It is not recorded whose cells these are; they may come from a transplant donor. The chain links TRBV5-1 to TRBJ1-1; possible D gene TRBD1, 5 bases. CDR3 loop: CASSLRTLPIAFF. In DNA form, the CDR3 reads TGCGCCAGCAGCTTGAGGACACTCCCTATTGCTTTCTTT.